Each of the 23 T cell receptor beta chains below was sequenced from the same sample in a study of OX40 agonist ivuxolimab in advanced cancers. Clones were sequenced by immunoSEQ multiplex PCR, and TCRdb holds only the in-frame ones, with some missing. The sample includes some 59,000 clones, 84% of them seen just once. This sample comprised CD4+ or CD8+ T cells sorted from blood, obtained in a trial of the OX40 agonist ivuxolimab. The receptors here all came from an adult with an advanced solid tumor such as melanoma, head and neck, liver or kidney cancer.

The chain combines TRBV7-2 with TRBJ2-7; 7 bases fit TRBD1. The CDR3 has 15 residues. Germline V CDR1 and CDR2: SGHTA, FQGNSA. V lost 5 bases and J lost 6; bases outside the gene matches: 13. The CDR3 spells CASSLNAGGLGEQYF. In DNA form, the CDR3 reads TGTGCCAGCAGCCTCAATGCAGGGGGTCTCGGCGAGCAGTACTTC. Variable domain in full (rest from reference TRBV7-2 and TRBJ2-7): GAGVSQSPSNKVTEKGKDVELRCDPISGHTALYWYRQSLGQGLEFLIYFQGNSAPDKSGLPSDRFSAERTGGSVSTLTIQRTQQEDSAVYLCASSLNAGGLGEQYFGPGTRLTVT.

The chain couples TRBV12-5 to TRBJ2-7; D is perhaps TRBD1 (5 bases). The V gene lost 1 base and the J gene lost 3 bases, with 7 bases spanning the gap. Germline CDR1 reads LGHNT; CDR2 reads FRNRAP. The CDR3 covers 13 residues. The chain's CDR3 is CASGLDTGYEQYF. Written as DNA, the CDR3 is TGTGCTAGTGGTTTGGATACAGGCTACGAGCAGTACTTC.

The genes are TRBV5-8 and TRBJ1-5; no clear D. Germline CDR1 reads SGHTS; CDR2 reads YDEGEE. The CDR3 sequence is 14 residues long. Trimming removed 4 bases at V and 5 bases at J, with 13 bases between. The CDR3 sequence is CASSPGSRYQPQHF. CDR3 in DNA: TGTGCCAGCAGCCCCGGGAGTAGATATCAGCCCCAGCATTTT.

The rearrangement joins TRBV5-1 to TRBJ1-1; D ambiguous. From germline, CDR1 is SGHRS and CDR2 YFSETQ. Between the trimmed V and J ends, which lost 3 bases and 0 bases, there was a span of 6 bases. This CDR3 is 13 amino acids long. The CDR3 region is CASSSYLNTEAFF. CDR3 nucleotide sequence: TGCGCCAGCAGCTCCTACTTGAACACTGAAGCTTTCTTT.

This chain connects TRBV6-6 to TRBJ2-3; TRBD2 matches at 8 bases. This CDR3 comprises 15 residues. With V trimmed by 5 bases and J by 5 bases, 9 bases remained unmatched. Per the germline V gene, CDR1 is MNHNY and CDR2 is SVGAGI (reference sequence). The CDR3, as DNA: TGTGCCAGCAGTCCCCTAAAGCGGGAGATAGATACGCAGTATTTT. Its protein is CASSPLKREIDTQYF.

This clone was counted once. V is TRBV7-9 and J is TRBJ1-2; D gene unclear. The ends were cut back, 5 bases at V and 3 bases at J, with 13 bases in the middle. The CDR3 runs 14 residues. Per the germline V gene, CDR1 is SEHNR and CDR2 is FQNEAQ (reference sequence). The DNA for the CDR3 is TGTGCCAGCAGCAACATACCGGGAGACTATGGCTACACCTTC. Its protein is CASSNIPGDYGYTF.

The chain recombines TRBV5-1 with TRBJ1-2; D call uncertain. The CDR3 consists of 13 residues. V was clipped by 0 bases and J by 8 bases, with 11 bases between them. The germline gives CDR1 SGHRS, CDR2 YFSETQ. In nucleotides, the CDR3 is TGCGCCAGCAGCTTGGATTCGGGTTTAGGCTACACCTTC. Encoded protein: CASSLDSGLGYTF.

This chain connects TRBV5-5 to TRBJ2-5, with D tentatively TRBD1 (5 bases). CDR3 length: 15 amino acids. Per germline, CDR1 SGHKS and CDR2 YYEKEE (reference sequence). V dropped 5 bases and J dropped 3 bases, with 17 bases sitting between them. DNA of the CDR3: TGTGCCAGCAGGGTGAGTCCCAGGGCCGAAGAGACCCAGTACTTC. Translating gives CASRVSPRAEETQYF.

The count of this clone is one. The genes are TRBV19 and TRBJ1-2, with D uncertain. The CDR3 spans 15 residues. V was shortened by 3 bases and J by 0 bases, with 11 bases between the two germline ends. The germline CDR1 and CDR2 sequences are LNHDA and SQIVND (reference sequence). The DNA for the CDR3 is TGTGCCAGTAGTATCTGGGGTCAAGCTAACTATGGCTACACCTTC. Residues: CASSIWGQANYGYTF.

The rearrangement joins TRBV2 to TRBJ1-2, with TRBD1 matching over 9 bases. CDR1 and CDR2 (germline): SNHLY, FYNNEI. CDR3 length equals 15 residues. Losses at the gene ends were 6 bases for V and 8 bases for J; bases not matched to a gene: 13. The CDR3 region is CASSTRDRDVGGYTF. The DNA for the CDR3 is TGTGCCAGCAGCACCCGGGACAGGGATGTGGGCGGCTACACCTTC.

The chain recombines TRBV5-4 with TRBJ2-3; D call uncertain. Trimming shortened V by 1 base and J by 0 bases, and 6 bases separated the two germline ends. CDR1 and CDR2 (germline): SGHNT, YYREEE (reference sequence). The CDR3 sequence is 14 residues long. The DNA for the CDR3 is TGTGCCAGCAGCTTGCGTGCTAGCACAGATACGCAGTATTTT. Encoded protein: CASSLRASTDTQYF.

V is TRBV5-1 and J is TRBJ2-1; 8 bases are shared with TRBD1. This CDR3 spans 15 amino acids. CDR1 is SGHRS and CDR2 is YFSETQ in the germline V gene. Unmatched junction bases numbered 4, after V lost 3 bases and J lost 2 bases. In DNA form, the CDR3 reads TGCGCCAGCAGCTCTGGACAGGGCACCTACAATGAGCAGTTCTTC. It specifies CASSSGQGTYNEQFF.

CDR3 loop: CASSLATSGVGDEQFF. The CDR3 DNA sequence: TGCGCCAGCAGCTTGGCCACTAGCGGGGTGGGGGATGAGCAGTTCTTC. J is TRBJ2-1 and V is TRBV5-1; TRBD2 agrees at 10 bases. Germline V gives CDR1 SGHRS, CDR2 YFSETQ. CDR3 length: 16 amino acids. The V segment lost 0 bases and the J segment 8 bases; nucleotides outside the gene matches: 8.

The CDR3 nucleotides are TGTGCCAGCAGCCAGGCCCTCTACAATGAGCAGTTCTTC. Translated: CASSQALYNEQFF. V gene TRBV4-2 combines with J gene TRBJ2-1, with D unresolved. Trimming took 3 bases from V and 3 from J, leaving 6 bases between them. The CDR3 loop spans 13 amino acids. In germline, CDR1 is LGHNA, CDR2 YNFKEQ.

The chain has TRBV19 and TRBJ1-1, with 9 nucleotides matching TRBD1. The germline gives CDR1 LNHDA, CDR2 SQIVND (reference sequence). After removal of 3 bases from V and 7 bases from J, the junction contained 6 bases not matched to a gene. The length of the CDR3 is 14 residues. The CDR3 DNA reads TGTGCCAGTAGTATGACAGGGGGTCGTGGTGAAGCTTTCTTT. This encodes CASSMTGGRGEAFF.

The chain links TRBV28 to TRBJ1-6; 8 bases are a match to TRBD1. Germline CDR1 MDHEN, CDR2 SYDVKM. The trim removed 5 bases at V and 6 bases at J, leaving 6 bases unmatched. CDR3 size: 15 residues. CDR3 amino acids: CASSADGQGNSPLHF. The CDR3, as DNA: TGTGCCAGCAGTGCCGATGGACAGGGTAATTCACCCCTCCACTTT.

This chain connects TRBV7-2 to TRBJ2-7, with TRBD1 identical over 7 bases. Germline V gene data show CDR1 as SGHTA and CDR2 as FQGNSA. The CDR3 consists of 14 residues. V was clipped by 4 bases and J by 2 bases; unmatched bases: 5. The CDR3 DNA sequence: TGTGCCAGCAGCTCGCGGACAGGAGCCTACGAGCAGTACTTC. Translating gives CASSSRTGAYEQYF.

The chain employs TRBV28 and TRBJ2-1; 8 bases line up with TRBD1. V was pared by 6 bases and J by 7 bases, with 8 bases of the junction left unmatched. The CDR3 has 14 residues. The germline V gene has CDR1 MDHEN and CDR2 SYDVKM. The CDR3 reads CASSRQGNRNEQFF. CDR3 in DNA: TGTGCCAGCAGCCGACAGGGGAACAGGAATGAGCAGTTCTTC. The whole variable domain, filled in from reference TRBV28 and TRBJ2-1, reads DVKVTQSSRYLVKRTGEKVFLECVQDMDHENMFWYRQDPGLGLRLIYFSYDVKMKEKGDIPEGYSVSREKKERFSLILESASTNQTSMYLCASSRQGNRNEQFFGPGTRLTVL.

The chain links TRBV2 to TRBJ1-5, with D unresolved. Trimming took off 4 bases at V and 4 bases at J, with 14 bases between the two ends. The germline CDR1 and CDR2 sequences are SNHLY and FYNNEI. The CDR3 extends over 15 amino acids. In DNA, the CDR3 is TGTGCCAGCAGTGGGACCCAAAACAGAAATCAGCCCCAGCATTTT. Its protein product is CASSGTQNRNQPQHF.

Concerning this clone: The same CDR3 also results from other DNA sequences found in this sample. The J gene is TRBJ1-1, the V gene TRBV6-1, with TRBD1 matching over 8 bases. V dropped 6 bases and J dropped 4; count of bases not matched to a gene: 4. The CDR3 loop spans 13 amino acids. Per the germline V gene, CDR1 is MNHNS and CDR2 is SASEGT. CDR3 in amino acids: CASRPTGGTEAFF. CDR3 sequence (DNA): TGTGCCAGCAGACCTACAGGGGGCACTGAAGCTTTCTTT.

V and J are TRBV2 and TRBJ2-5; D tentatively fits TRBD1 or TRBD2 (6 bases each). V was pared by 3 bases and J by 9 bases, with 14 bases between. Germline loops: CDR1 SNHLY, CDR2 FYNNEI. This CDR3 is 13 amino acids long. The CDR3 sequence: CASSDVGGTAQYF. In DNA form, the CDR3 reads TGTGCCAGCAGTGATGTGGGGGGCACGGCCCAGTACTTC.

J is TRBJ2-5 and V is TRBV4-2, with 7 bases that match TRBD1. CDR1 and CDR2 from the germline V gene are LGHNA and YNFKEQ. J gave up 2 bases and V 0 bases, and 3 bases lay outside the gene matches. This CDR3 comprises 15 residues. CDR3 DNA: TGTGCCAGCAGCCAAGACGGGACAGTACAAGAGACCCAGTACTTC. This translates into CASSQDGTVQETQYF.

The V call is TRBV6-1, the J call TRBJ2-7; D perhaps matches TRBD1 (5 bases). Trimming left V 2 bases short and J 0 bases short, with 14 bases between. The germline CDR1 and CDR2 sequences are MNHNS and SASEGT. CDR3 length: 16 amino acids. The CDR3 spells CASSEQGGVSSYEQYF. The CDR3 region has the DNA TGTGCCAGCAGTGAACAGGGTGGGGTGAGCTCCTACGAGCAGTACTTC.